Listed below are T cell receptor beta chains from one sample, sequenced in a study of CDR3 diversity in severe acne. TCRdb used MiXCR to reprocess the PCR reads, holding one entry per CDR3 protein. The sample has more than 80,000 distinct CDR3 sequences, about half seen once. The specimen sequenced was blood. These receptors all come from a male donor with severe acne vulgaris. Both conserved end residues are part of each CDR3. D genes are given only for firm matches. Clone size appears in some rows only: once, few, many, or a class for an expanded clone.

v_gene	abundance	d_gene	j_gene	CDR3nt	CDR3aa
TRBV6-6	.	.	TRBJ2-7	TGTGCCAGCAGTGAAATCTACGAGCAGTACTTC	CASSEIYEQYF
TRBV2	.	TRBD1	TRBJ2-2	TGTGCCACCTCGGACAGGATCACCGCCGGGGAGCTGTTTTTT	CATSDRITAGELFF
TRBV27	.	.	TRBJ1-5	TGTGCCAGCTGGCGGCTGACTAATCAGCCCCAGCATTTT	CASWRLTNQPQHF
TRBV10-3	.	.	TRBJ1-1	TGTGCCATCAGTGAGAGGAGTAGACTTGAAGCTTTCTTT	CAISERSRLEAFF
TRBV20-1	.	TRBD1	TRBJ2-7	TGCAGTGCTGGAACCGGGACAGGGGGTGGTTACGAGCAGTACTTC	CSAGTGTGGGYEQYF
TRBV6-4	.	.	TRBJ1-1	TGTGCCAGCAGTGACCGTGGCGGTGAAGCTTTCTTT	CASSDRGGEAFF
TRBV19	many	TRBD1	TRBJ1-2	TGTGCCACTAGAGGGACAGGCTATGGCTACACCTTC	CATRGTGYGYTF
TRBV2	.	.	TRBJ2-7	TGTGCCAGCCGCATCCGAGGGCAGGGGGGTTATTACGAGCAGTACTTC	CASRIRGQGGYYEQYF
TRBV20-1	few	.	TRBJ2-5	TGCAGTGCTAGGAAGGAAAGAACCTGGGAGACCCAGTACTTC	CSARKERTWETQYF
TRBV29-1	few	.	TRBJ2-7	TGCAGCGTTGGTGGAGGGACCGGGATCTACGAGCAGTACTTC	CSVGGGTGIYEQYF
TRBV29-1	few	TRBD1	TRBJ1-2	TGCAGCGTTGAAGAGCAGGGGGCGAGAGGCTACACCTTC	CSVEEQGARGYTF
TRBV10-1	.	.	TRBJ1-2	TGTGCCAGCGCAGACAGGACCCCAACTGGCTACACCTTC	CASADRTPTGYTF
TRBV25-1	few	TRBD1	TRBJ2-6	TGTGCCAGCAGCCCTACAGGGGGCCGAGGGGCCAACGTCCTGACTTTC	CASSPTGGRGANVLTF
TRBV6-5	many	.	TRBJ2-7	TGTGCCAGCAGAACCGGGGCTAACGAGCAGTACTTC	CASRTGANEQYF
TRBV7-2	few	.	TRBJ1-2	TGTGCCAGCAGCGACAGGTCGCCGAACTATGGCTACACCTTC	CASSDRSPNYGYTF
TRBV29-1	.	.	TRBJ1-3	TGCAGCGTCGACTCTACGAGCGAATATGGTGGAAACACCATATATTTT	CSVDSTSEYGGNTIYF
TRBV20-1	.	TRBD1	TRBJ2-7	TGCAGTCCGGGACAGGGTTGGTACGAGCAGTACTTC	CSPGQGWYEQYF
TRBV20-1	many	.	TRBJ2-3	TGCAGTGCAACCGCCGTTGGGGGGGGCTATTATAGCACAGATACGCAGTATTTT	CSATAVGGGYYSTDTQYF
TRBV7-8	once	.	TRBJ2-5	TGTGCCAGCAGCCCTCGACTTACTTCCCAAGAGACCCAGTACTTC	CASSPRLTSQETQYF
TRBV5-4	.	TRBD2	TRBJ2-3	TGTGCCAGCAGCCCTCGGACTAGCGGGAGCTCCAGAAGCACAGATACGCAGTATTTT	CASSPRTSGSSRSTDTQYF
TRBV25-1	many	.	TRBJ2-2	TGTGCCAGCAGTGTCAGGGCCGGCACCGGGGAGCTGTTTTTT	CASSVRAGTGELFF
TRBV2	.	TRBD2	TRBJ2-1	TGTGCCAGCAGTTATAGCGGGAGGGTCTATGAGCAGTTCTTC	CASSYSGRVYEQFF
TRBV10-3	medium-sized	.	TRBJ1-5	TGTGCCATCAGTGAGGGCTCCGGCAATCAGCCCCAGCATTTT	CAISEGSGNQPQHF
TRBV4-2	many	.	TRBJ2-7	TGTGCCAGCAGCATAACCGGGGCCTCGAGCGAGCAGTACTTC	CASSITGASSEQYF
TRBV4-1	.	.	TRBJ1-1	TGCGCCAGCAGCCAGAGTCTGAACACTGAAGCTTTCTTT	CASSQSLNTEAFF
TRBV20-1	.	TRBD2	TRBJ2-1	TGCAGTGCTAGAGACGGCGGGAGGGGCAATGAGCAGTTCTTC	CSARDGGRGNEQFF
TRBV10-3	many	TRBD2	TRBJ2-2	TGTGCCATCAGTGAGCCACGGAGAAGGACTAGCGGGAGGGCCGAACTGGAGGCCGGGGAGCTGTTTTTT	CAISEPRRRTSGRAELEAGELFF
TRBV10-1	many	.	TRBJ2-5	TGCGCCAGCAGTGAAGGGGGAAGAGAGACCCAGTACTTC	CASSEGGRETQYF
TRBV29-1	.	.	TRBJ1-1	TGCAGCGTGTTACAGAACACTGAAGCTTTCTTT	CSVLQNTEAFF
TRBV15	.	TRBD2	TRBJ2-5	TGTGCCACCCCCAGTGGTCGGGGGGGCGGCGTGGGGACCCAGTACTTC	CATPSGRGGGVGTQYF
TRBV19	.	.	TRBJ1-1	TGTGCCAGTAGTATCACAGGCGGCGTGAACACTGAAGCTTTCTTT	CASSITGGVNTEAFF
TRBV19	many	TRBD1	TRBJ2-3	TGTGCCAGTAGACCACAGGGGTTGGGAGATACGCAGTATTTT	CASRPQGLGDTQYF
TRBV6-2/TRBV6-3	.	.	TRBJ2-1	TGTGCCAGCAGCCGCGGGACGTCTCGCAATGAGCAGTTCTTC	CASSRGTSRNEQFF
TRBV20-1	.	TRBD2	TRBJ2-7	TGCAGTGCTAGAGATATGCTAGCGGGGGCCTACGAGCAGTACTTC	CSARDMLAGAYEQYF
TRBV7-3	many	.	TRBJ2-3	TGTGCCAGCAGCTTAATGCTCACAGATACGCAGTATTTT	CASSLMLTDTQYF
TRBV10-3	.	.	TRBJ1-5	TGTGCCATCAGTGGGTCAGAAAGCAATCAGCCCCAGCATTTT	CAISGSESNQPQHF
TRBV4-2	few	.	TRBJ2-1	TGTGCCAGCAGCCAAGTCGGAGGGGGCCATGAGCAGTTCTTC	CASSQVGGGHEQFF
TRBV2	.	TRBD2	TRBJ2-1	TGTGCCAGCAGGACTAGCGGTTACCACAATGAGCAGTTCTTC	CASRTSGYHNEQFF
TRBV12-3/TRBV12-4	.	TRBD1	TRBJ1-5	TGTGCCAGCAGTTTCTTCCGGACAGGGGGCAATCAGCCCCAGCATTTT	CASSFFRTGGNQPQHF
TRBV5-5	many	.	TRBJ1-1	TGTGCCAGCAGCGGGGTGGACGGTTTGAACACTGAAGCTTTCTTT	CASSGVDGLNTEAFF
TRBV2	.	.	TRBJ2-6	TGTGCCAGCAGTTCAGCGGGTCCTGGGGCCAACGTCCTGACTTTC	CASSSAGPGANVLTF
TRBV27	.	.	TRBJ2-7	TGTGCCAGCACTCCGGTCGAGCAGTACTTC	CASTPVEQYF
TRBV7-9	.	TRBD1	TRBJ1-3	TGTGCCAGCAGCGCTAAGACAGGGACAAGCGGGGACACCATATATTTT	CASSAKTGTSGDTIYF
TRBV20-1	.	TRBD2	TRBJ2-1	TGCAGCCCTGGGGGCGGGAGGAATGAGCAGTTCTTC	CSPGGGRNEQFF
TRBV5-1	many	TRBD1	TRBJ1-6	TGCGCCAGCAGCTTGGAACAGGGGGCCGCCTATAATTCACCCCTCCACTTT	CASSLEQGAAYNSPLHF
TRBV7-2	.	.	TRBJ1-4	TGTGCCAGCAACTCTCCGGGGGAGGAAAAACTGTTTTTT	CASNSPGEEKLFF
TRBV7-2	.	.	TRBJ2-7	TGTGCCAGCAGCCCCCGAGGGCTGTCCTACGAGCAGTACTTC	CASSPRGLSYEQYF